This T cell receptor beta chain comes out of a study of blood T cell repertoires in COVID-19. Overall study context: The study drew acute and convalescent COVID-19 samples from the United States, Italy and Spain.

Recruits, aged roughly 18 to 95 years, lived in 25 or so US areas. Which cohort a participant joined came from the clinical history participants gave. Donors in Cohort 3 who had recovered were those with two negative PCRs, healthcare professional clearance, or resolution of their symptoms. J gave up 3 bases and V 3 bases, and 5 bases lay outside the gene matches. The germline CDR1 and CDR2 sequences are SGHRS and YFSETQ. There are 15 residues in the CDR3. Sequenced by immunoSEQ multiplex PCR; TCRdb stores in-frame clones only, minus some. In the table there are around 240,000 clones, 70% to 90% of which are singletons.

This chain connects TRBV5-1 to TRBJ1-4; 7 nucleotides line up with TRBD1. The specimen was PBMCs or T cells enriched from blood (not recorded which). This receptor was taken from a woman in her 50s who had recovered from COVID-19. The DNA of the CDR3 is TGCGCCAGCAGCTCAGGGGACAGACCTAATGAAAAACTGTTTTTT. Its protein is CASSSGDRPNEKLFF.